The 7 T cell receptor beta chains given below trace back to one sample, sequenced in a study of cytomegalovirus exposure and HLA in healthy donors. PCR was performed using 60 Vbeta and 13 Jbeta primers. Repertoires were generated with immunoSEQ multiplex PCR, while TCRdb's copy carries only in-frame clones and drops some. The table shows under 200,000 clones, with over 70% occurring only once. Sequenced material: PBMCs. The receptors shown here come from a woman in her forties or fifties in good health and CMV-seropositive.

The chain uses TRBV27 and TRBJ1-1; the D gene is possibly TRBD1 (5 bases). The CDR3 contains 14 residues. The V end lost 5 bases, the J end lost 6 bases, and 16 bases lay between the germline ends. CDR1 is MNHEY and CDR2 is SMNVEV in the germline V gene (reference sequence). CDR3 bases: TGTGCCAGCAGTCCTATGGGGGGGGAAGCTGAAGCTTTCTTT. It encodes CASSPMGGEAEAFF.

The rearrangement uses TRBV6-6 and TRBJ2-1; the match to TRBD2 covers 13 bases. Germline V lookup: CDR1 MNHNY, CDR2 SVGAGI (reference sequence). The CDR3 is 15 amino acids. Germline trimming cut 3 bases from V and 6 bases from J; bases unmatched to any gene: 2. This chain's CDR3 is CASSYRLAGGNEQFF. Here the CDR3 DNA reads TGTGCCAGCAGTTATAGACTAGCGGGAGGCAATGAGCAGTTCTTC.

The chain recombines TRBV2 with TRBJ2-5; D not certain. Per the germline V gene, CDR1 is SNHLY and CDR2 is FYNNEI. CDR3 length: 11 residues. The ends were cut back, 8 bases at V and 0 bases at J, with 4 bases in the middle. DNA for the CDR3: TGTGCCAGCGGCTACCAAGAGACCCAGTACTTC. Translation: CASGYQETQYF. Full variable domain (missing parts from reference TRBV2 and TRBJ2-5): EPEVTQTPSHQVTQMGQEVILRCVPISNHLYFYWYRQILGQKVEFLVSFYNNEISEKSEIFDDQFSVERPDGSNFTLKIRSTKLEDSAMYFCASGYQETQYFGPGTRLLVL.

This chain joins TRBV5-4 and TRBJ2-3; the D is unclear. V lost 0 bases and J lost 0, with 5 bases in between. This CDR3 has 14 residues. Germline V gene data show CDR1 as SGHNT and CDR2 as YYREEE (reference sequence). Written as DNA, the CDR3 is TGTGCCAGCAGCTTGGACAGTAGCACAGATACGCAGTATTTT. Protein sequence: CASSLDSSTDTQYF.

V usage is TRBV5-1 and J usage is TRBJ2-5; 8 bases match TRBD1. The J call may be mistaken, given a closer DNA end match to TRBJ2-7. Per the germline V gene, CDR1 is SGHRS and CDR2 is YFSETQ. The CDR3 spans 15 residues. CDR3 amino acids: CASGSVGTGADEQYF. CDR3 nucleotides: TGCGCCAGCGGGTCGGTGGGGACAGGCGCTGACGAGCAGTACTTC.

The chain couples TRBV5-5 to TRBJ1-2; D not certain. The CDR3 has 14 amino acids. V shed 0 bases and J shed 0 bases, with 6 bases lying between them. Germline CDR1 reads SGHKS; CDR2 reads YYEKEE (reference sequence). The CDR3 coding sequence is TGTGCCAGCAGCTTGGTCGAGGCTAACTATGGCTACACCTTC. This translates into CASSLVEANYGYTF.

The chain carries TRBV29-1 and TRBJ1-1, with a tentative D call TRBD1 (6 bases). V was shortened by 3 bases and J by 8 bases, with 22 bases between the two germline ends. CDR1 and CDR2 (germline): SQVTM, ANQGSEA. This CDR3 has 15 amino acids. CDR3 region: CSVDGGYRVRPEAFF. The CDR3 bases are TGCAGCGTTGATGGTGGGTACAGGGTGAGGCCGGAAGCTTTCTTT.